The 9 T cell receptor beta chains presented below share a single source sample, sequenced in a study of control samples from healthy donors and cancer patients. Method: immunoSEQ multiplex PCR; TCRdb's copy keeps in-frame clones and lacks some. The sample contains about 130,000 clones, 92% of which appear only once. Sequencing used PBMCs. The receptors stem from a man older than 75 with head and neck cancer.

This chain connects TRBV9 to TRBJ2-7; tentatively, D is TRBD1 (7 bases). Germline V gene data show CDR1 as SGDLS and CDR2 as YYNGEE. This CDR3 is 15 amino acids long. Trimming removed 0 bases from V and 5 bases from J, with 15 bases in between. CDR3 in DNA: TGTGCCAGCAGCGTAGGACAGCTCAGGGGGGACGAGCAGTACTTC. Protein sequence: CASSVGQLRGDEQYF.

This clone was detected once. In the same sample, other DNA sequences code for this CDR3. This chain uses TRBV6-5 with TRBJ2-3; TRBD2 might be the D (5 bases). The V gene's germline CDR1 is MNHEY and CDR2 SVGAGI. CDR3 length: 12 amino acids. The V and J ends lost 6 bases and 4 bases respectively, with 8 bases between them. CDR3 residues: CASSPRADTQYF. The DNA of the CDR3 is TGTGCCAGCAGCCCGCGGGCAGATACGCAGTATTTT.

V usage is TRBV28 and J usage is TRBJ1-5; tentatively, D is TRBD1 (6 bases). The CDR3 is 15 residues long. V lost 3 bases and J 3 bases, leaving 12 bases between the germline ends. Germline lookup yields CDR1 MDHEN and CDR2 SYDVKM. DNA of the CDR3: TGTGCCAGCAGTTTCCCCACAGGGCCCAATCAGCCCCAGCATTTT. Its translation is CASSFPTGPNQPQHF.

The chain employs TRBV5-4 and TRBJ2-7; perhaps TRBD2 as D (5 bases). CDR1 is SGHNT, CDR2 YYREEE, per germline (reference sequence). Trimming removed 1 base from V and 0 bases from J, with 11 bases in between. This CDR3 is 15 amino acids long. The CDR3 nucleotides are TGTGCCAGCAGCTTGCGAGGGCCCAGCTCCTACGAGCAGTACTTC. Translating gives CASSLRGPSSYEQYF.

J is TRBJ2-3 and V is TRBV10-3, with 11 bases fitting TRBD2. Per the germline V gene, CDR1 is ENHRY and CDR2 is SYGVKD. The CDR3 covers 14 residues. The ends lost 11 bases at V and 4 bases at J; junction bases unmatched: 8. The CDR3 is CAVASGGRSDTQYF. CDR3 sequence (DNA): TGTGCCGTCGCTAGCGGGGGGAGGTCAGATACGCAGTATTTT.

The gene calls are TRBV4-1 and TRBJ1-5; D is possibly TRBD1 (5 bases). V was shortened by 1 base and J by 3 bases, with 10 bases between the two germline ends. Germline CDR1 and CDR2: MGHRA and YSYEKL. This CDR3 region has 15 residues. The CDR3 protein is CASSQAGGDNQPQHF. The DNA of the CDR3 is TGCGCCAGCAGCCAAGCAGGAGGGGACAATCAGCCCCAGCATTTT.

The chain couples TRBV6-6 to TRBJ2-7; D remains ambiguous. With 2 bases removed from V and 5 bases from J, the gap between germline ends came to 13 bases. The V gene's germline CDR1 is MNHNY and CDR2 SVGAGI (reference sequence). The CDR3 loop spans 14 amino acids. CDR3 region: CASSYAREFDEQYF. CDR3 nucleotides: TGTGCCAGCAGTTACGCCCGTGAATTCGACGAGCAGTACTTC.

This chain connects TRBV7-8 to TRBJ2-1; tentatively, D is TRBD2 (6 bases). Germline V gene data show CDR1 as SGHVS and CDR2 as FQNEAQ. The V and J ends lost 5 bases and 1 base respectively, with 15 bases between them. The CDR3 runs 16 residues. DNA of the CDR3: TGTGCCAGCAGCCGGGGACTTCCTGGGTCCTACAATGAGCAGTTCTTC. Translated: CASSRGLPGSYNEQFF.

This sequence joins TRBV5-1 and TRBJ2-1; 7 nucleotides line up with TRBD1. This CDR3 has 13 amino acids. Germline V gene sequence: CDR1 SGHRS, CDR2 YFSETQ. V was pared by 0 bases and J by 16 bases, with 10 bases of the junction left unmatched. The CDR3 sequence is CASSLDSTGSYFF. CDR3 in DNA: TGCGCCAGCAGCTTGGACTCGACAGGGAGCTACTTCTTC.